The 10 T cell receptor beta chains below were found in one sample sequenced in a study of T cell responses to AZD1222 COVID-19 vaccine. The assay was immunoSEQ multiplex PCR, and TCRdb's table has in-frame clones only and misses some. The sample records approximately 170,000 clones, roughly 94% being singletons. Sample: peripheral blood, taken 28 days after the second AZD1222 dose. The receptors were gathered from an adult who received the AZD1222 COVID-19 vaccine.

Only one count was recorded for this clone. The chain links TRBV30 to TRBJ1-1, with 7 positions matching TRBD1. The CDR3 is made up of 13 amino acids. After removal of 3 bases from V and 5 bases from J, the junction contained 6 bases not matched to a gene. From germline, CDR1 is GTSNPN and CDR2 SVGIG (reference sequence). The CDR3 reads CAWSQGGVTEAFF. Written as DNA, the CDR3 is TGTGCCTGGAGCCAAGGGGGCGTTACTGAAGCTTTCTTT.

The V gene is TRBV6-4, the J gene TRBJ1-1, with D possibly matching TRBD1 (6 bases). Germline V gives CDR1 MRHNA, CDR2 SNTAGT. Trimming left V 6 bases short and J 4 bases short, with 18 bases between. There are 15 residues in the CDR3. Here the CDR3 DNA reads TGTGCCAGCAGGCTCCAGGAGGGGGTGAGCACTGAAGCTTTCTTT. This codes for CASRLQEGVSTEAFF.

V usage is TRBV7-6 and J usage is TRBJ1-1; D perhaps matches TRBD1 (5 bases). The CDR3 runs to 16 residues. V lost 6 bases and J lost 1, with 18 bases in between. Per the germline V gene, CDR1 is SGHVS and CDR2 is FNYEAQ. The CDR3 loop is CASSQYWGGSNTEAFF. The CDR3 nucleotides are TGTGCCAGCAGTCAGTATTGGGGGGGATCGAACACTGAAGCTTTCTTT.

The chain is built from TRBV19 and TRBJ2-7, with 7 bases that match TRBD1. With V trimmed by 7 bases and J by 6 bases, 15 bases remained unmatched. The CDR3 is made up of 15 amino acids. Germline lookup yields CDR1 LNHDA and CDR2 SQIVND (reference sequence). The CDR3 DNA sequence: TGTGCCAGTACATTAAAAAGGGGGCAACTAGGCGAGCAGTACTTC. This codes for CASTLKRGQLGEQYF.

This chain uses TRBV4-1 with TRBJ2-5, with D maybe TRBD2 (6 bases). Between the trimmed V and J ends, which lost 4 bases and 0 bases, there was a span of 12 bases. From germline, CDR1 is MGHRA and CDR2 YSYEKL. The CDR3 consists of 15 residues. The CDR3 loop is CASSPLGLNQETQYF. DNA of the CDR3: TGCGCCAGCAGCCCCCTCGGACTAAACCAAGAGACCCAGTACTTC.

V and J are TRBV7-9 and TRBJ2-1; D is unclear. With 4 bases removed from V and 10 bases from J, the gap between germline ends came to 8 bases. The CDR3 loop spans 11 amino acids. CDR1 is SEHNR and CDR2 is FQNEAQ in the germline V gene (reference sequence). The CDR3 region is CASSWREEQFF. The CDR3 coding sequence is TGTGCCAGCAGCTGGCGTGAGGAGCAGTTCTTC. Full variable domain (outside the CDR3, taken from reference TRBV7-9 and TRBJ2-1): DTGVSQNPRHKITKRGQNVTFRCDPISEHNRLYWYRQTLGQGPEFLTYFQNEAQLEKSRLLSDRFSAERPKGSFSTLEIQRTEQGDSAMYLCASSWREEQFFGPGTRLTVL.

In DNA, the CDR3 is TGTGCCAGCTCACCGAAGAACCGGGGGGCGGGCTATGGCTACACCTTC. Translating gives CASSPKNRGAGYGYTF. V gene TRBV18 combines with J gene TRBJ1-2; D possibly corresponds to TRBD1 (6 bases). The V gene lost 3 bases and the J gene lost 4 bases, with 18 bases spanning the gap. Germline CDR1 is KGHSH and CDR2 is LQKENI. This CDR3 comprises 16 residues.

This chain uses TRBV5-1 with TRBJ1-1, with D perhaps matching TRBD1 (5 bases). Trimming took off 0 bases at V and 6 bases at J, with 12 bases between the two ends. The germline V gene has CDR1 SGHRS and CDR2 YFSETQ. The CDR3 spans 14 residues. The CDR3 DNA follows: TGCGCCAGCAGCTTGGGCTGGGGACGGGCTGAAGCTTTCTTT. Amino acid sequence: CASSLGWGRAEAFF.

CDR3 loop: CASSPRLDTDTQYF. The CDR3 coding sequence is TGTGCCAGCAGTCCGCGACTAGACACAGATACGCAGTATTTT. This chain uses TRBV6-5 with TRBJ2-3, with D possibly being TRBD2 (6 bases). This CDR3 has 14 residues. Germline V gene sequence: CDR1 MNHEY, CDR2 SVGAGI. Trimming pared 5 bases from V and 2 bases from J, leaving 11 bases between.

The chain links TRBV7-6 to TRBJ1-6; tentative D call: TRBD1 (6 bases). Trimming took 2 bases from V and 7 from J, leaving 18 bases between them. The V gene's germline CDR1 is SGHVS and CDR2 FNYEAQ. The CDR3 contains 17 residues. The CDR3 loop is CASSLSSPQGSNSPLHF. CDR3 sequence (DNA): TGTGCCAGCAGCTTATCGTCCCCACAGGGAAGCAATTCACCCCTCCACTTT.